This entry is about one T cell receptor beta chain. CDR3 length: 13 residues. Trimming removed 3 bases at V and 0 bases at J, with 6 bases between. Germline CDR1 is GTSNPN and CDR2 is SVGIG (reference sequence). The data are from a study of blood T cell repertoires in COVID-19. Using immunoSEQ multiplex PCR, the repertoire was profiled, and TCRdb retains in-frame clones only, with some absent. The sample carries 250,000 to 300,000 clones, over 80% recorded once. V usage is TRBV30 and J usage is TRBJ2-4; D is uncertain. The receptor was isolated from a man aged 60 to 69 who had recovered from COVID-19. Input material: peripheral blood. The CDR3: CAWRWLAKNIQYF. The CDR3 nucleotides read TGTGCCTGGAGGTGGCTAGCCAAAAACATTCAGTACTTC. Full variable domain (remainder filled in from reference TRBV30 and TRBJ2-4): SQTIHQWPATLVQPVGSPLSLECTVEGTSNPNLYWYRQAAGRGLQLLFYSVGIGQISSEVPQNLSASRPQDRQFILSSKKLLLSDSGFYLCAWRWLAKNIQYFGAGTRLSVL.